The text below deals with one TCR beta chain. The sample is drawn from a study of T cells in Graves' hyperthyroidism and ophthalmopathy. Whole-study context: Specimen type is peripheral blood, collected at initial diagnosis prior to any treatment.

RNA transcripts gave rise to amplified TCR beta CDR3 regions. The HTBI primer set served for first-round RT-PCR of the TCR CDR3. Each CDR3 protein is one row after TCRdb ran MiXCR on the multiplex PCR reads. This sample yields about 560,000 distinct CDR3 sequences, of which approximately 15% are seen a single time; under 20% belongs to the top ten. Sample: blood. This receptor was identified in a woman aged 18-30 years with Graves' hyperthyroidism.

CDR3: CSSRGDLRATYEQYF. The DNA for the CDR3 is TGCAGTTCCAGGGGTGACTTGAGGGCAACCTACGAGCAGTACTTC. The chain combines TRBV20-1 with TRBJ2-7, with D possibly TRBD1 on 6 matching bases. The V gene lost 8 bases and the J gene lost 2 bases, with 22 bases spanning the gap. There are 15 residues in the CDR3. Germline-derived CDR1 and CDR2 are DFQATT and SNEGSKA (reference sequence).